These 32 T cell receptor beta chains were sequenced from one sample in a study of control samples from healthy donors and cancer patients. Repertoires were generated with immunoSEQ multiplex PCR, while TCRdb's copy carries only in-frame clones and drops some. The table shows about 410,000 clones, with 90% occurring only once. Sequences were obtained from PBMCs. The receptors come from a man aged 35 to 55 with head and neck cancer.

The rearrangement joins TRBV28 to TRBJ2-6; the match to TRBD2 covers 15 bases. The CDR3 covers 20 residues. The trim removed 6 bases at V and 0 bases at J, leaving 9 bases unmatched. Germline lookup yields CDR1 MDHEN and CDR2 SYDVKM. The CDR3 spells CASSPPGTSGGTSGANVLTF. CDR3 in DNA: TGTGCCAGCAGCCCTCCCGGGACTAGCGGGGGGACCTCTGGGGCCAACGTCCTGACTTTC.

This chain joins TRBV21-1 and TRBJ1-6; the table's D call TRBD1 went unverified against the DNA. TRBV21-1 has pseudogene status. This CDR3 is built from 9 residues. CDR3 region: CASFYRVTF. CDR3 nucleotide sequence: TGTGCCAGCTTTTACAGGGTAACGTTT.

This rearrangement joins TRBV30 to TRBJ2-7; D remains unclear. Deletions cut 1 base from V and 2 bases from J, with 18 bases between. Germline lookup yields CDR1 GTSNPN and CDR2 SVGIG (reference sequence). CDR3 length: 16 residues. The DNA for the CDR3 is TGTGCCTGGAGTGAGGGTGGGCCTACGGAACCCTACGAGCAGTACTTC. As protein: CAWSEGGPTEPYEQYF.

In DNA, the CDR3 is TGTGCCAGCAGCCCAAGGAGGGGCAGGATGGCTTATGGCTACACCTTC. Amino acid sequence: CASSPRRGRMAYGYTF. The rearrangement links TRBV9 to TRBJ1-2; the D gene is possibly TRBD1 (5 bases). The CDR3 length is 16 residues. Germline lookup yields CDR1 SGDLS and CDR2 YYNGEE. Trimming stripped 4 bases from V and 5 bases from J, with 21 bases between.

This rearrangement joins TRBV18 to TRBJ2-1; possibly TRBD2 for D (5 bases). Between the trimmed V and J ends, which lost 6 bases and 0 bases, there was a span of 15 bases. Per germline, CDR1 KGHSH and CDR2 LQKENI. The CDR3 loop spans 16 amino acids. As DNA, the CDR3 is TGTGCCAGCTCCCCCCGGGAAGCGAGCTCCTACAATGAGCAGTTCTTC. Its protein product is CASSPREASSYNEQFF. Drawing the rest from reference TRBV18 and TRBJ2-1, the complete variable domain is NAGVMQNPRHLVRRRGQEARLRCSPMKGHSHVYWYRQLPEEGLKFMVYLQKENIIDESGMPKERFSAEFPKEGPSILRIQQVVRGDSAAYFCASSPREASSYNEQFFGPGTRLTVL.

The J gene is TRBJ2-7, the V gene TRBV6-6, with no clear D. Trimming removed 4 bases at V and 5 bases at J, with 12 bases between. Looked up from germline, CDR1 is MNHNY and CDR2 is SVGAGI (reference sequence). This CDR3 region has 13 residues. The chain's CDR3 is CASSLGVIDEQYF. CDR3 in DNA: TGTGCCAGCAGTTTGGGCGTCATCGACGAGCAGTACTTC.

The rearrangement links TRBV11-2 to TRBJ2-2, with D possibly being TRBD1 (6 bases). The germline V and J ends were trimmed by 3 bases and 1 base, with 9 bases remaining between them. The CDR3 consists of 15 residues. From germline, CDR1 is SGHAT and CDR2 FQNNGV. CDR3 amino acids: CASSFIRGNTGELFF. The CDR3 nucleotides are TGTGCCAGCAGCTTTATCAGGGGGAACACCGGGGAGCTGTTTTTT.

V is TRBV5-1 and J is TRBJ2-6; D may be TRBD1 (5 bases). The germline V gene has CDR1 SGHRS and CDR2 YFSETQ. The CDR3 spans 15 residues. Trimming left V 3 bases short and J 0 bases short, with 7 bases between. The CDR3 sequence is CASSSTDSGANVLTF. The CDR3 DNA reads as TGCGCCAGCAGCTCGACAGACTCTGGGGCCAACGTCCTGACTTTC.

A single count supports this clone. V and J are TRBV6-6 and TRBJ2-2; D call uncertain. Between the trimmed V and J ends, which lost 4 bases and 0 bases, there was a span of 6 bases. The V gene's germline CDR1 is MNHNY and CDR2 SVGAGI (reference sequence). The CDR3 covers 14 residues. The CDR3 region is CASSSASNTGELFF. The CDR3, as DNA: TGTGCCAGCAGTTCTGCCTCGAACACCGGGGAGCTGTTTTTT.

CDR3 amino acids: CASSSLSGKYSPLHF. CDR3 in DNA: TGTGCCAGCAGTTCCCTCAGTGGGAAGTATTCACCCCTCCACTTT. V is TRBV28 and J is TRBJ1-6, with D uncertain. V dropped 4 bases and J dropped 8 bases, with 15 bases sitting between them. The V gene's germline CDR1 is MDHEN and CDR2 SYDVKM. The CDR3 has 15 amino acids.

The genes are TRBV5-6 and TRBJ1-1, with TRBD1 as a possible D gene (6 bases). The V end lost 5 bases, the J end lost 1 base, and 15 bases lay between the germline ends. Germline lookup yields CDR1 SGHDT and CDR2 YYEEEE. The CDR3 covers 15 residues. CDR3: CASRTLDSTNTEAFF. As DNA, the CDR3 is TGTGCCAGCAGAACTCTGGACAGTACGAACACTGAAGCTTTCTTT.

The CDR3 nucleotides read TGTGCCAGCAGTTTCGGTGGAGTCGGCGGCTACACCTTC. Its protein product is CASSFGGVGGYTF. The chain links TRBV12-3 or TRBV12-4 to TRBJ1-2, with D unclear. The length of the CDR3 is 13 residues. V was shortened by 3 bases and J by 8 bases, with 13 bases between the two germline ends.

The chain joins TRBV27 to TRBJ1-2, with a weak D call TRBD1 (6 bases). Germline V lookup: CDR1 MNHEY, CDR2 SMNVEV (reference sequence). The germline V and J ends were trimmed by 5 bases and 3 bases, with 31 bases remaining between them. This CDR3 has 20 amino acids. The CDR3 loop is CASSQRGGAATHYVYYGYTF. The CDR3 DNA sequence: TGTGCCAGCAGTCAAAGAGGGGGAGCCGCGACCCATTATGTGTACTATGGCTACACCTTC.

The rearrangement uses TRBV6-6 and TRBJ1-5; D is perhaps TRBD1 (5 bases). V was pared by 7 bases and J by 7 bases, with 14 bases between. The CDR3 has 13 residues. Germline CDR1 reads MNHNY; CDR2 reads SVGAGI (reference sequence). Written as DNA, the CDR3 is TGTGCCAGCATTAACAGGTGGGGACAGCCCCAGCATTTT. Its translation is CASINRWGQPQHF.

The chain joins TRBV6-7 to TRBJ2-2, with a weak D call TRBD1 (6 bases). TRBV6-7 is classed as an ORF, of uncertain function. Trimming cost V 0 bases and J 5 bases, with 13 bases left between them. The CDR3 is 16 residues long. The CDR3 region has the DNA TGTGCCAGCAGTTACTCGGGGGCGGCCCGGACCGGGGAGCTGTTTTTT. Amino acids: CASSYSGAARTGELFF.

The chain has TRBV15 and TRBJ1-2; no definite D call. Germline CDR1 LNHNV, CDR2 YYDKDF (reference sequence). The CDR3 spans 16 residues. V shed 1 base and J shed 7 bases, with 19 bases lying between them. The CDR3 region is CATSRALDYTMGGYTF. The CDR3 region has the DNA TGTGCCACCAGCAGAGCTTTGGACTATACGATGGGTGGCTACACCTTC.

This chain links TRBV5-1 with TRBJ1-1; D gene unclear. V shed 4 bases and J shed 3 bases, with 13 bases lying between them. CDR1 is SGHRS, CDR2 YFSETQ, per germline. The CDR3 covers 14 residues. CDR3 DNA: TGCGCCAGCAGCACCCTCGGGTGGGACACTGAAGCTTTCTTT. This gives the protein CASSTLGWDTEAFF.

This chain links TRBV9 with TRBJ2-7; possibly TRBD1 or TRBD2 for D (6 bases each). The CDR3 extends over 15 amino acids. V lost 0 bases, J lost 2 bases, and 12 bases lay in between. Germline assignment: CDR1 SGDLS and CDR2 YYNGEE. CDR3 in amino acids: CASSVAGGHTYEQYF. Written as DNA, the CDR3 is TGTGCCAGCAGCGTAGCCGGGGGACATACCTACGAGCAGTACTTC. The complete variable domain, with remaining parts taken from reference TRBV9 and TRBJ2-7, reads DSGVTQTPKHLITATGQRVTLRCSPRSGDLSVYWYQQSLDQGLQFLIQYYNGEERAKGNILERFSAQQFPDLHSELNLSSLELGDSALYFCASSVAGGHTYEQYFGPGTRLTVT.

The chain uses TRBV30 and TRBJ1-5; no firm D call. Germline V gene data show CDR1 as GTSNPN and CDR2 as SVGIG (reference sequence). V was clipped by 1 base and J by 0 bases, with 4 bases between them. This CDR3 contains 13 residues. In DNA, the CDR3 is TGTGCCTGGAGTGACGGTAGCAATCAGCCCCAGCATTTT. Its translation: CAWSDGSNQPQHF.

The rearrangement links TRBV29-1 to TRBJ2-2; 7 positions match TRBD1. Losses at the gene ends were 2 bases for V and 2 bases for J; bases not matched to a gene: 2. The germline V gene encodes CDR1 SQVTM and CDR2 ANQGSEA. The CDR3 extends over 14 amino acids. The CDR3 loop reads CSVERGRNTGELFF. CDR3 nucleotide sequence: TGCAGCGTTGAAAGGGGGCGAAACACCGGGGAGCTGTTTTTT.

The V and J genes are TRBV9 and TRBJ1-6; 10 positions match TRBD1. There are 15 residues in the CDR3. Germline values: CDR1 SGDLS, CDR2 YYNGEE. V shed 4 bases and J 10 bases; nucleotides not matched to a gene: 8. The CDR3 is CASSILTGGESPLHF. Here the CDR3 DNA reads TGTGCCAGCAGCATCCTGACAGGGGGCGAATCACCCCTCCACTTT. The full variable domain, with the rest looked up from reference TRBV9 and TRBJ1-6, is DSGVTQTPKHLITATGQRVTLRCSPRSGDLSVYWYQQSLDQGLQFLIQYYNGEERAKGNILERFSAQQFPDLHSELNLSSLELGDSALYFCASSILTGGESPLHFGNGTRLTVT.

The V and J genes are TRBV27 and TRBJ2-2, with TRBD2 identical over 9 bases. The length of the CDR3 is 15 residues. With 3 bases clipped from V and 1 base from J, the junction kept 0 bases outside the gene matches. Germline V gene lookup returns CDR1 MNHEY and CDR2 SMNVEV (reference sequence). As DNA, the CDR3 is TGTGCCAGCAGTTTTAGCGGGGGGAACACCGGGGAGCTGTTTTTT. Translation: CASSFSGGNTGELFF.

This clone appeared a single time. The chain uses TRBV11-2 and TRBJ2-7; 10 nucleotides agree with TRBD1. Germline V gene data show CDR1 as SGHAT and CDR2 as FQNNGV. This CDR3 is 13 amino acids long. Germline trimming cut 5 bases from V and 5 bases from J; bases unmatched to any gene: 3. The CDR3 sequence is CASSPDRGNEQYF. Here the CDR3 DNA reads TGTGCCAGCAGCCCGGACAGGGGGAACGAGCAGTACTTC.

The rearrangement uses TRBV28 and TRBJ1-4; tentatively, D is TRBD1 (6 bases). CDR1 is MDHEN, CDR2 SYDVKM, per germline. Trimming stripped 1 base from V and 3 bases from J, with 15 bases between. The CDR3 length is 17 residues. CDR3 DNA sequence: TGTGCCAGCAGTTTATTAGCCACAGGGAGATCTAATGAAAAACTGTTTTTT. Its translation is CASSLLATGRSNEKLFF. Using reference TRBV28 and TRBJ1-4 for the parts outside the CDR3, the full variable domain is DVKVTQSSRYLVKRTGEKVFLECVQDMDHENMFWYRQDPGLGLRLIYFSYDVKMKEKGDIPEGYSVSREKKERFSLILESASTNQTSMYLCASSLLATGRSNEKLFFGSGTQLSVL.

Only a few counts were recorded for this clone. The V call is TRBV25-1, the J call TRBJ2-5; 11 nucleotides align to TRBD2. V shed 6 bases, J shed 4 bases, and the junction held 13 bases outside the gene matches. The V gene's germline CDR1 is MGHDK and CDR2 SYGVNS. The CDR3 has 17 residues. The DNA of the CDR3 is TGTGCCAGCAGCGAAAGGGGTCTAGCGGGGGGATCAGAGACCCAGTACTTC. Its translation: CASSERGLAGGSETQYF.

The chain couples TRBV19 to TRBJ1-1; D may be TRBD1 (5 bases). Per the germline V gene, CDR1 is LNHDA and CDR2 is SQIVND (reference sequence). CDR3 length: 13 residues. V was clipped by 6 bases and J by 1 base, with 9 bases between them. CDR3 nucleotides: TGTGCCAGTAGAATCAGGGAGAACACTGAAGCTTTCTTT. It yields the protein CASRIRENTEAFF.

This clone appeared once. This rearrangement joins TRBV6-5 to TRBJ1-6; a possible D gene is TRBD1 (5 bases). Trimming stripped 11 bases from V and 6 bases from J, with 11 bases between. The germline V gene encodes CDR1 MNHEY and CDR2 SVGAGI. This CDR3 is 12 amino acids long. The CDR3: CAAAGGNSPLHF. The CDR3 DNA follows: TGTGCCGCAGCCGGGGGTAATTCACCCCTCCACTTT.

The chain has TRBV27 and TRBJ1-2; D possibly corresponds to TRBD1 (5 bases). The V end lost 10 bases, the J end lost 5 bases, and 11 bases lay between the germline ends. Germline CDR1 and CDR2: MNHEY and SMNVEV (reference sequence). The CDR3 extends over 11 amino acids. CDR3 DNA sequence: TGTGCCACCTGGGGGGTTTATGGCTACACCTTC. Amino acids: CATWGVYGYTF.

The chain combines TRBV19 with TRBJ1-2; possibly TRBD1 for D (6 bases). The V end was cut by 1 base, the J end by 0 bases, with 21 bases between. The CDR3 consists of 19 residues. Germline V gene data show CDR1 as LNHDA and CDR2 as SQIVND (reference sequence). The DNA for the CDR3 is TGTGCCAGTAGTATAGTTTATCAACAGGGCCCCCGACCTAACTATGGCTACACCTTC. Its protein product is CASSIVYQQGPRPNYGYTF. Supplemented by reference TRBV19 and TRBJ1-2, the full variable domain reads DGGITQSPKYLFRKEGQNVTLSCEQNLNHDAMYWYRQDPGQGLRLIYYSQIVNDFQKGDIAEGYSVSREKKESFPLTVTSAQKNPTAFYLCASSIVYQQGPRPNYGYTFGSGTRLTVV.

V gene TRBV3-1 (or the pseudogene TRBV3-2) combines with J gene TRBJ1-1; possible D gene TRBD1, 5 bases. V lost 4 bases and J lost 3, with 18 bases in between. The CDR3 spans 16 residues. The V gene's germline CDR1 is LGHDT and CDR2 YNNKEL (reference sequence). The CDR3 coding sequence is TGTGCCAGCAGCCTATGGGGGGGTCTCCGGGACACTGAAGCTTTCTTT. Translation gives CASSLWGGLRDTEAFF.

The chain uses TRBV6-2 or TRBV6-3 and TRBJ1-2, with D unresolved. Trimming left V 0 bases short and J 5 bases short, with 16 bases between. The CDR3 covers 16 residues. CDR1 is MNHEY, CDR2 SVGEGT, per germline. CDR3 bases: TGTGCCAGCAGTTACTCGAAGGTCGGACTGTCGTATGGCTACACCTTC. Protein: CASSYSKVGLSYGYTF.

This chain joins TRBV15 and TRBJ1-6; 9 bases are a match to TRBD1. Unmatched junction bases numbered 5, after V lost 2 bases and J lost 9 bases. From germline, CDR1 is LNHNV and CDR2 YYDKDF (reference sequence). This CDR3 region has 15 residues. CDR3 in DNA: TGTGCCACCAGCAGATTGGACAGGGGCAGTTCACCCCTCCACTTT. Its translation: CATSRLDRGSSPLHF.